The T cell receptor (beta chain) described here comes from a study of cytomegalovirus exposure and HLA in healthy donors. In its sample, this clone was seen once. The antigen remains undetermined. PCR used 60 Vbeta primers and 13 Jbeta primers. Per the authors' pipeline: It was a later analysis that counted tens of millions of unique TCR beta chains, of which 8.5 million to 12 million were shared. Data came from immunoSEQ multiplex PCR; TCRdb stores just in-frame clones and leaves some out. Clone size and the V and J calls come from that table; the DNA yielded D and trimming. Of under 200,000 clones listed, 68% are singletons. Study-level points and caveats: It was reported in a later analysis that an Asian-associated ancestry cluster showed fewer N-insertions than the roughly 670-donor mean.

The clonotype originates from a man over 45 in good health and CMV-seronegative. The sample consisted of PBMCs.

CDR3 in amino acids: CASSPDSSQETQYF. DNA for the CDR3: TGTGCCAGCAGTCCGGACAGTTCACAAGAGACCCAGTACTTC. The V and J genes are TRBV28 and TRBJ2-5, with D possibly being TRBD1 (6 bases). Trimming stripped 5 bases from V and 2 bases from J, with 12 bases between. Germline CDR1 and CDR2: MDHEN and SYDVKM. The CDR3 consists of 14 residues.